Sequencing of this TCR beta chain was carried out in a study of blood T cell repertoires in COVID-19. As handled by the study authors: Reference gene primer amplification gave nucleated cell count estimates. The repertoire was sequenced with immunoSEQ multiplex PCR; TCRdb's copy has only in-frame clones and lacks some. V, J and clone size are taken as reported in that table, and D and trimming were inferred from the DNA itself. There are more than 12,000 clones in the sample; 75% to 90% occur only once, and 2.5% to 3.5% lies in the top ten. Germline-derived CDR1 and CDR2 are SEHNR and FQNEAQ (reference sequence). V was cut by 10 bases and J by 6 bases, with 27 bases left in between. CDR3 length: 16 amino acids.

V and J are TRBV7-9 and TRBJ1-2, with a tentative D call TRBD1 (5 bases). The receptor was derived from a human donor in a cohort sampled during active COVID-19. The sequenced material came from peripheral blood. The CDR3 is CATSISQGPWGDGYTF. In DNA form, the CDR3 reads TGTGCCACCTCCATCAGTCAAGGGCCTTGGGGGGATGGCTACACCTTC.